The 32 T cell receptor beta chains below come from one sample, sequenced in a study of cytomegalovirus exposure and HLA in healthy donors. Primers: 60 Vbeta forward and 13 Jbeta reverse. The method was immunoSEQ multiplex PCR; TCRdb's version includes in-frame clones alone and lacks a portion of them. In the table there are about 190,000 clones, over 65% of which are singletons. Sequencing was carried out using PBMCs. The receptors derive from a woman aged 50 to 60 in good health and CMV-seropositive.

The V gene is TRBV5-1, the J gene TRBJ2-3, with 14 nucleotides matching TRBD2. The CDR3 runs 18 residues. V lost 4 bases to trimming and J lost 1 base; unmatched junction nucleotides: 8. Germline V gives CDR1 SGHRS, CDR2 YFSETQ. In nucleotides, the CDR3 is TGCGCCAGCAGCGTTATTCCGGGACTAGCGGGGGGCACAGATACGCAGTATTTT. As protein: CASSVIPGLAGGTDTQYF.

This chain uses TRBV5-4 with TRBJ2-5; 11 bases map to TRBD2. CDR1 and CDR2 from the germline V gene are SGHNT and YYREEE (reference sequence). The CDR3 length is 15 residues. Losses at the gene ends were 4 bases for V and 2 bases for J; bases not matched to a gene: 4. For the CDR3, the DNA is TGTGCCAGCAGCCCGGGACTAGCGGTGCAAGAGACCCAGTACTTC. As protein: CASSPGLAVQETQYF. Looking up the rest from reference TRBV5-4 and TRBJ2-5 gives the full variable domain: ETGVTQSPTHLIKTRGQQVTLRCSSQSGHNTVSWYQQALGQGPQFIFQYYREEENGRGNFPPRFSGLQFPNYSSELNVNALELDDSALYLCASSPGLAVQETQYFGPGTRLLVL.

This clone showed up just a few times. The J gene is TRBJ2-7, the V gene TRBV6-1, with TRBD1 matching over 9 bases. Germline V CDR1 and CDR2: MNHNS, SASEGT. This CDR3 region has 15 residues. After removal of 1 base from V and 6 bases from J, the junction contained 7 bases not matched to a gene. The DNA for the CDR3 is TGTGCCAGCAGTGAAGTAGTTGGGACAGGGTTCGAGCAGTACTTC. Translation: CASSEVVGTGFEQYF.

The chain couples TRBV19 to TRBJ1-1; D perhaps matches TRBD1 (6 bases). Germline lookup yields CDR1 LNHDA and CDR2 SQIVND (reference sequence). The V end was cut by 9 bases, the J end by 8 bases, with 22 bases between. The length of the CDR3 is 14 residues. CDR3: CASRQAGSAREAFF. The CDR3 DNA sequence: TGTGCCAGCAGACAGGCCGGCTCGGCTCGGGAAGCTTTCTTT.

The V and J genes are TRBV18 and TRBJ1-2, with D perhaps TRBD1 (6 bases). Per the germline V gene, CDR1 is KGHSH and CDR2 is LQKENI. The CDR3 totals 15 residues. V lost 2 bases to trimming and J lost 4 bases, with 14 bases between them. CDR3 DNA sequence: TGTGCCAGCTCACCAGGACAGTCGGAGTCCTATGGCTACACCTTC. Its protein product is CASSPGQSESYGYTF.

The rearrangement joins TRBV9 to TRBJ2-1; 11 bases line up with TRBD1. Germline values: CDR1 SGDLS, CDR2 YYNGEE. CDR3 length: 16 amino acids. The ends lost 3 bases at V and 8 bases at J; junction bases unmatched: 10. The CDR3 DNA follows: TGTGCCAGCAGCGCATCCGGGACAGGGGGTATCGATGAGCAGTTCTTC. It is translated as CASSASGTGGIDEQFF.

V and J are TRBV28 and TRBJ2-7; TRBD1 agrees at 7 bases. The length of the CDR3 is 12 residues. V trimming: 4 bases; J trimming: 12 bases; junction bases outside the gene matches: 9. From germline, CDR1 is MDHEN and CDR2 SYDVKM. The CDR3 coding sequence is TGTGCCAGCAGTTCAGGGGGTTTAGAGTGGTACTTC. It translates to CASSSGGLEWYF.

The V call is TRBV7-2, the J call TRBJ2-6; no clear D gene. Trimming removed 0 bases from V and 1 base from J, with 4 bases in between. The V gene's germline CDR1 is SGHTA and CDR2 FQGNSA. CDR3 length: 15 amino acids. Written as DNA, the CDR3 is TGTGCCAGCAGCTTAGCGGCATCTGGGGCCAACGTCCTGACTTTC. Residues: CASSLAASGANVLTF.

The chain has TRBV7-5 and TRBJ2-7; the table's D call TRBD2 went unverified against the DNA. TRBV7-5 is an annotated pseudogene. The CDR3 contains 16 residues. CDR3 sequence: CARSLGGLAGSYEQYF. Here the CDR3 DNA reads TGTGCCAGAAGCTTAGGGGGACTAGCGGGGTCCTACGAGCAGTACTTC.

This sequence joins TRBV5-1 and TRBJ2-7; D ambiguous. V lost 4 bases, J lost 1 base, and 12 bases lay in between. Germline V gene data show CDR1 as SGHRS and CDR2 as YFSETQ. This CDR3 has 14 amino acids. CDR3 amino acids: CASSPTGRSYEQYF. The DNA of the CDR3 is TGCGCCAGCAGCCCGACCGGCAGGTCCTACGAGCAGTACTTC.

The chain is built from TRBV6-1 and TRBJ1-5; 9 bases align to TRBD1. The CDR3 loop spans 14 amino acids. CDR1 and CDR2 from the germline V gene are MNHNS and SASEGT. Germline trimming cut 5 bases from V and 7 bases from J; bases unmatched to any gene: 6. CDR3 sequence (DNA): TGTGCCAGCAGTCTACGACAGGGGGGGCAGCCCCAGCATTTT. It yields the protein CASSLRQGGQPQHF.

The chain recombines TRBV11-1 with TRBJ2-5; D might be TRBD1 (5 bases). Per germline, CDR1 SGHAT and CDR2 FQDESV (reference sequence). CDR3 size: 14 residues. V was clipped by 5 bases and J by 2 bases, with 12 bases between them. CDR3 protein: CASSPRVGQETQYF. CDR3 sequence (DNA): TGTGCCAGCAGCCCCAGGGTTGGTCAAGAGACCCAGTACTTC.

The rearrangement links TRBV15 to TRBJ2-2, with no clear D. CDR1 is LNHNV and CDR2 is YYDKDF in the germline V gene (reference sequence). Between the trimmed V and J ends, which lost 0 bases and 7 bases, there was a span of 9 bases. The CDR3 is made up of 14 amino acids. The chain's CDR3 is CATSRDPGGGELFF. The CDR3 nucleotides read TGTGCCACCAGCAGAGATCCGGGTGGCGGGGAGCTGTTTTTT.

The rearrangement joins TRBV28 to TRBJ1-2; a possible D gene is TRBD1 (6 bases). The germline V gene encodes CDR1 MDHEN and CDR2 SYDVKM. V dropped 6 bases and J dropped 2 bases, with 19 bases sitting between them. This CDR3 contains 16 residues. The CDR3 bases are TGTGCCAGCAGCTGGGGTACGACAGGATCCAACTATGGCTACACCTTC. This encodes CASSWGTTGSNYGYTF.

The chain uses TRBV5-6 and TRBJ2-3; 7 nucleotides align to TRBD1. The germline gives CDR1 SGHDT, CDR2 YYEEEE. V was clipped by 5 bases and J by 1 base; unmatched bases: 7. This CDR3 region has 15 residues. The CDR3 is CASRRDSSGTDTQYF. The CDR3 nucleotides are TGTGCCAGCAGACGGGACAGCTCTGGCACAGATACGCAGTATTTT.

This clone has only one observation. One end of the junction is discordant with germline, which a read error may explain. The genes are TRBV7-9 and TRBJ2-7; TRBD2 is a possible D gene (6 bases). This CDR3 contains 14 residues. In germline, CDR1 is SEHNR, CDR2 FQNEAQ (reference sequence). The CDR3 loop reads CSSSPRGQSYEQYF. CDR3 nucleotide sequence: TGTTCCAGCAGCCCGCGGGGCCAATCCTACGAGCAGTACTTC.

V and J are TRBV7-8 and TRBJ2-1, with D possibly being TRBD2 (5 bases). This CDR3 is 14 amino acids long. Germline V gene lookup returns CDR1 SGHVS and CDR2 FQNEAQ. The ends were cut back, 5 bases at V and 7 bases at J, with 15 bases in the middle. In DNA form, the CDR3 reads TGTGCCAGCAGCCTCACTAGTCCGGGGAATGAGCAGTTCTTC. This encodes CASSLTSPGNEQFF.

This rearrangement joins TRBV7-9 to TRBJ2-2, with D unresolved. Germline CDR1 reads SEHNR; CDR2 reads FQNEAQ (reference sequence). V was trimmed by 4 bases and J by 0 bases, leaving 6 bases between them. This CDR3 has 14 amino acids. CDR3 DNA sequence: TGTGCCAGCAGCTCCCGCGCGAACACCGGGGAGCTGTTTTTT. As protein: CASSSRANTGELFF.

The rearrangement links TRBV5-1 to TRBJ2-5; 8 bases are shared with TRBD2. In germline, CDR1 is SGHRS, CDR2 YFSETQ. The CDR3 sequence is 15 residues long. V was pared by 4 bases and J by 4 bases, with 9 bases of the junction left unmatched. CDR3: CASSRGAGATETQYF. As DNA, the CDR3 is TGCGCCAGCAGCCGCGGAGCGGGGGCCACAGAGACCCAGTACTTC.

CDR3 nucleotides: TGTGCCAGTAAAAATCGGGGGACAGATACGCAGTATTTT. Translated: CASKNRGTDTQYF. V is TRBV19 and J is TRBJ2-3; D perhaps matches TRBD2 (6 bases). Germline V gives CDR1 LNHDA, CDR2 SQIVND (reference sequence). The CDR3 is 13 residues long. Trimming took 7 bases from V and 3 from J, leaving 11 bases between them.

This chain joins TRBV19 and TRBJ2-7; TRBD1 matches at 11 bases. The CDR3 loop spans 15 amino acids. V lost 5 bases to trimming and J lost 2 bases; unmatched junction nucleotides: 5. Per germline, CDR1 LNHDA and CDR2 SQIVND (reference sequence). CDR3 coding DNA: TGTGCCAGTAGTCCCCGGGACAGGGGGACCTACGAGCAGTACTTC. It specifies CASSPRDRGTYEQYF.

V gene TRBV9 combines with J gene TRBJ1-5; 7 bases align to TRBD1. Germline V gives CDR1 SGDLS, CDR2 YYNGEE. The CDR3 length is 15 residues. V shed 0 bases and J 2 bases; nucleotides not matched to a gene: 2. CDR3 loop: CASSVGQGGNQPQHF. Here the CDR3 DNA reads TGTGCCAGCAGCGTAGGACAGGGAGGCAATCAGCCCCAGCATTTT.

This clone was counted a single time. The chain recombines TRBV7-9 with TRBJ1-2; D is ambiguous. CDR1 is SEHNR, CDR2 FQNEAQ, per germline (reference sequence). This CDR3 spans 12 amino acids. V lost 5 bases and J lost 4, with 8 bases in between. CDR3 coding DNA: TGTGCCAGCAGCCCTGACACCTATGGCTACACCTTC. Translating gives CASSPDTYGYTF. The full variable domain, in which reference TRBV7-9 and TRBJ1-2 provide the parts outside the CDR3, is DTGVSQNPRHKITKRGQNVTFRCDPISEHNRLYWYRQTLGQGPEFLTYFQNEAQLEKSRLLSDRFSAERPKGSFSTLEIQRTEQGDSAMYLCASSPDTYGYTFGSGTRLTVV.

The gene calls are TRBV7-8 and TRBJ2-1; 7 bases are shared with TRBD1. Germline V CDR1 and CDR2: SGHVS, FQNEAQ. The length of the CDR3 is 13 residues. Trimming at V came to 4 bases and at J to 9 bases, leaving 6 bases not matched to a gene. For the CDR3, the DNA is TGTGCCAGCAGCTCCGACAGGGATGGTGAGCAGTTCTTC. It is translated as CASSSDRDGEQFF.

This chain links TRBV7-3 with TRBJ2-2; 10 bases are shared with TRBD1. The CDR3 contains 15 residues. The germline gives CDR1 SGHTA, CDR2 FQGTGA. Trimming took 4 bases from V and 7 from J; bases not matched to a gene: 6. DNA for the CDR3: TGTGCCAGCAGCTCTAGACAGGGGGCTGACGGGGAGCTGTTTTTT. Encoded protein: CASSSRQGADGELFF.

In this sample, this clone turned up once. The rearrangement uses TRBV9 and TRBJ2-1; tentatively, D is TRBD2 (6 bases). The germline V gene has CDR1 SGDLS and CDR2 YYNGEE. Trimming removed 0 bases from V and 6 bases from J, with 16 bases in between. The CDR3 contains 16 residues. In nucleotides, the CDR3 is TGTGCCAGCAGCGTAGATGGGGGGAGGCGGGGCAATGAGCAGTTCTTC. Amino acids: CASSVDGGRRGNEQFF.

This clone was seen only once. V usage is TRBV7-3 and J usage is TRBJ2-7; D may be TRBD1 (5 bases). CDR3 size: 15 residues. Germline lookup yields CDR1 SGHTA and CDR2 FQGTGA. Trimming shortened V by 1 base and J by 5 bases, and 15 bases separated the two germline ends. CDR3 loop: CASSLSPSTGDEQYF. For the CDR3, the DNA is TGTGCCAGCAGCTTAAGTCCCAGCACAGGAGACGAGCAGTACTTC.

This chain joins TRBV19 and TRBJ2-3; TRBD2 matches 7 bases. The CDR3 length is 15 residues. The germline gives CDR1 LNHDA, CDR2 SQIVND (reference sequence). The V and J ends lost 5 bases and 0 bases, in that order; junction bases with no gene match: 5. The CDR3 nucleotides read TGTGCCAGTAGTGATCGACTAGCCAGCACAGATACGCAGTATTTT. Protein sequence: CASSDRLASTDTQYF.

The rearrangement links TRBV25-1 to TRBJ2-7; perhaps TRBD2 as D (6 bases). The V and J ends lost 10 bases and 0 bases respectively, with 13 bases between them. The CDR3 length is 13 residues. Germline V lookup: CDR1 MGHDK, CDR2 SYGVNS. CDR3: CATGRGSSYEQYF. Written as DNA, the CDR3 is TGTGCCACCGGGCGGGGCAGCTCCTACGAGCAGTACTTC.

V gene TRBV19 combines with J gene TRBJ1-4, with 12 nucleotides matching TRBD1. The germline CDR1 and CDR2 sequences are LNHDA and SQIVND (reference sequence). Trimming removed 9 bases from V and 8 bases from J; junction bases left unmatched: 19. The CDR3 has 18 residues. The chain's CDR3 is CARGSGQGAPLPREKLFF. CDR3 sequence (DNA): TGTGCCAGAGGATCGGGACAGGGGGCACCCTTACCGCGGGAAAAACTGTTTTTT.

The chain employs TRBV2 and TRBJ1-2; the match to TRBD1 covers 11 bases. V gave up 7 bases and J gave up 8 bases; unmatched junction bases: 12. There are 15 residues in the CDR3. Looked up from germline, CDR1 is SNHLY and CDR2 is FYNNEI. DNA for the CDR3: TGTGCCAGCATTAGTACCGGGACAGGGGGAGGAGGCTACACCTTC. It yields the protein CASISTGTGGGGYTF.

DNA of the CDR3: TGTGCCAGCAGTTCCTTACTAGCGGGGGGGGCAGATACGCAGTATTTT. Its translation: CASSSLLAGGADTQYF. The rearrangement links TRBV27 to TRBJ2-3; 13 bases map to TRBD2. Germline V gives CDR1 MNHEY, CDR2 SMNVEV (reference sequence). The CDR3 length is 16 residues. Germline trimming cut 4 bases from V and 4 bases from J; bases unmatched to any gene: 5.